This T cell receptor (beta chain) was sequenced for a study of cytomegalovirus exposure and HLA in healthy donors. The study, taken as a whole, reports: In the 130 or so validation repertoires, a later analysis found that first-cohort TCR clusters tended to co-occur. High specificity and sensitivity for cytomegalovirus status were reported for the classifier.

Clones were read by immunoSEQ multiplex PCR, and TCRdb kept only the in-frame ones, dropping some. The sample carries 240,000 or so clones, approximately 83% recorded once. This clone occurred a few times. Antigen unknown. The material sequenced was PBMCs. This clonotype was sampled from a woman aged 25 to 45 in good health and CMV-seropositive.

Here the CDR3 reads CASSRRVSTEAFF. CDR3 nucleotide sequence: TGTGCCAGCAGCCGCAGGGTATCCACTGAAGCTTTCTTT. The rearrangement uses TRBV5-6 and TRBJ1-1, with D possibly matching TRBD1 (5 bases). V lost 4 bases, J lost 4 bases, and 11 bases lay in between. In germline, CDR1 is SGHDT, CDR2 YYEEEE. CDR3 length: 13 amino acids.